This T cell receptor (beta chain) was documented in a study of cytomegalovirus exposure and HLA in healthy donors. 13 Jbeta primers and 60 Vbeta primers were used for the PCR. Repertoires were generated with immunoSEQ multiplex PCR, while TCRdb's copy carries only in-frame clones and drops some. The table lists some 140,000 clones, roughly 80% of them singletons. This clonotype was sampled from a man younger than 45 in good health and CMV-seropositive. The sequencing input was PBMCs.

The DNA for the CDR3 is TGTGCCAGCAGTGAACGGATAGCGGGAGATGAGACCCAGTACTTC. Its translation: CASSERIAGDETQYF. This chain joins TRBV2 and TRBJ2-5, with TRBD2 matching over 9 bases. Germline assignment: CDR1 SNHLY and CDR2 FYNNEI. Trimming cost V 2 bases and J 5 bases; bases outside gene matches: 6. CDR3 length: 15 residues.